This entry lists 23 T cell receptor beta chains sequenced from one sample in a study of early T cells in non-severe SARS-CoV-2 infection. MiXCR, applied by TCRdb to the 5' RACE reads, yields one record per CDR3 protein. Of 15,000 to 20,000 distinct CDR3 sequences listed, roughly 6.1% are singletons. The source material was whole blood. The receptors originated from an adult who was a healthcare worker with PCR-confirmed SARS-CoV-2 infection or an uninfected control (not recorded which).

The table lists this clonotype with many counts. V usage is TRBV6-6 and J usage is TRBJ2-7; TRBD1 matches 8 bases. With 6 bases clipped from V and 3 bases from J, the junction kept 13 bases outside the gene matches. The CDR3 has 16 amino acids. Germline CDR1 and CDR2: MNHNY and SVGAGI (reference sequence). The CDR3 is CASSLPTLDRDYEQYF. Here the CDR3 DNA reads TGTGCCAGCAGCTTACCCACCTTGGACAGGGACTACGAGCAGTACTTC.

This clonotype was seen a few times. The chain employs TRBV29-1 and TRBJ2-3, with 7 bases identical to TRBD2. This CDR3 spans 16 amino acids. V lost 4 bases and J lost 2; bases outside the gene matches: 12. Germline CDR1 and CDR2: SQVTM and ANQGSEA. The CDR3: CSVGPPWREITDTQYF. The CDR3, as DNA: TGCAGCGTTGGGCCACCTTGGCGGGAGATCACAGATACGCAGTATTTT.

This clonotype was picked up many times. This chain links TRBV11-2 with TRBJ2-3, with unresolved D. Germline lookup yields CDR1 SGHAT and CDR2 FQNNGV. The V end lost 3 bases, the J end lost 2 bases, and 9 bases lay between the germline ends. This CDR3 is built from 14 residues. The CDR3 loop reads CASSFPLVTDTQYF. The CDR3 nucleotides are TGTGCCAGCAGCTTCCCCCTGGTCACAGATACGCAGTATTTT.

The chain carries TRBV7-9 and TRBJ2-7; TRBD1 matches at 8 bases. The germline V gene encodes CDR1 SEHNR and CDR2 FQNEAQ (reference sequence). The length of the CDR3 is 14 residues. J was trimmed by 6 bases and V by 5 bases; bases with no gene match: 9. In nucleotides, the CDR3 is TGTGCCAGCAGCCTAGGACAGGGTTTCGGCGAGCAGTACTTC. This gives the protein CASSLGQGFGEQYF.

The chain uses TRBV29-1 and TRBJ2-7, with D hard to call. Per germline, CDR1 SQVTM and CDR2 ANQGSEA. There are 14 residues in the CDR3. Deletions cut 6 bases from V and 0 bases from J, with 15 bases between. The CDR3 nucleotides read TGCAGCGTGGCAAATGACGGAAGCTCCTACGAGCAGTACTTC. It yields the protein CSVANDGSSYEQYF.

The table lists this clonotype with a few counts. The CDR3 reads CASSATGPGTSGRMLFF. The CDR3 DNA reads as TGTGCCAGCAGCGCCACAGGGCCTGGTACTAGCGGGAGAATGCTGTTTTTT. V and J are TRBV11-2 and TRBJ2-2; TRBD2 aligns across 11 bases. CDR1 is SGHAT and CDR2 is FQNNGV in the germline V gene. The J segment lost 13 bases and the V segment lost 5 bases, leaving 18 bases of the junction unmatched. The CDR3 covers 17 residues.

This clonotype was seen a handful of times. The genes are TRBV20-1 and TRBJ2-1; 12 nucleotides agree with TRBD2. V shed 6 bases and J 9 bases; nucleotides not matched to a gene: 12. The CDR3 runs 15 residues. The germline CDR1 and CDR2 sequences are DFQATT and SNEGSKA (reference sequence). CDR3 nucleotides: TGCAGTGCAAAGAGGGCCCTAGCGGGAGGGGGTGAGCAGTTCTTC. Its protein is CSAKRALAGGGEQFF.

Ten or more counts support this clonotype. This chain links TRBV20-1 with TRBJ2-7, with a possible D match to TRBD2 (6 bases). V was cut by 5 bases and J by 0 bases, with 14 bases left in between. CDR1 DFQATT and CDR2 SNEGSKA come from the germline V gene (reference sequence). This CDR3 contains 14 residues. The CDR3 is CSAGIAVSSYEQYF. As DNA, the CDR3 is TGCAGTGCTGGTATAGCGGTTAGCTCCTACGAGCAGTACTTC.

This clonotype was seen only a few times. The chain carries TRBV10-3 and TRBJ2-7, with 8 bases that match TRBD1. The germline V gene encodes CDR1 ENHRY and CDR2 SYGVKD. Trimming cost V 3 bases and J 6 bases; bases outside gene matches: 7. The CDR3 totals 14 residues. CDR3 DNA sequence: TGTGCCATCAGTGATAGCCAGGGGGCCCCCGAGCAGTACTTC. This translates into CAISDSQGAPEQYF.

This rearrangement joins TRBV28 to TRBJ2-2, with a tentative D call TRBD1 (6 bases). In germline, CDR1 is MDHEN, CDR2 SYDVKM. The CDR3 runs to 15 residues. The V end lost 2 bases, the J end lost 0 bases, and 7 bases lay between the germline ends. The CDR3 loop is CASSLRTANTGELFF. CDR3 DNA: TGTGCCAGCAGTTTAAGGACAGCGAACACCGGGGAGCTGTTTTTT.

V gene TRBV7-3 combines with J gene TRBJ2-5, with D uncertain. The CDR3 is 13 amino acids. Trimming took off 5 bases at V and 7 bases at J, with 14 bases between the two ends. From germline, CDR1 is SGHTA and CDR2 FQGTGA. The DNA of the CDR3 is TGTGCCAGCAGCCCGTCGATCGGCGGGACCCAGTACTTC. Encoded protein: CASSPSIGGTQYF.

Turning to this clonotype: This sequence may be a read error, since a much larger clone differs from it by one base. The rearrangement joins TRBV20-1 to TRBJ2-5, with TRBD1 matching over 7 bases. Germline values: CDR1 DFQATT, CDR2 SNEGSKA (reference sequence). The CDR3 has 14 amino acids. CDR3 coding DNA: TGCAGTGCTGGTCACGACAGGGCCCTAGAGACCCATTACTTC. Its protein is CSAGHDRALETHYF.

This clonotype was picked up many times. This CDR3 is CASSLAPVTSYEQYF. The CDR3 nucleotides read TGTGCCAGCAGCTTGGCGCCCGTGACATCCTACGAGCAGTACTTC. The chain couples TRBV5-5 to TRBJ2-7; the D is unclear. Trimming shortened V by 0 bases and J by 1 base, and 11 bases separated the two germline ends. CDR1 and CDR2 from the germline V gene are SGHKS and YYEKEE (reference sequence). The CDR3 totals 15 residues.

There are many counts of this clonotype. The rearrangement links TRBV3-1 to TRBJ2-1, with D possibly TRBD2 on 6 matching bases. V dropped 6 bases and J dropped 4 bases, with 16 bases sitting between them. The CDR3 extends over 15 amino acids. Germline CDR1 and CDR2: LGHDT and YNNKEL (reference sequence). The CDR3 sequence: CASRPTGTRYNEQFF. CDR3 in DNA: TGTGCCAGCAGACCCACCGGGACTCGTTACAATGAGCAGTTCTTC.

This clonotype has a count of ten or more. This chain uses TRBV5-5 with TRBJ2-2; D might be TRBD2 (5 bases). CDR3 size: 15 residues. Germline CDR1 and CDR2: SGHKS and YYEKEE (reference sequence). With 7 bases removed from V and 3 bases from J, the gap between germline ends came to 16 bases. CDR3 loop: CASEGSSAHTGELFF. The CDR3 DNA sequence: TGTGCCAGCGAGGGCTCTAGTGCACACACCGGGGAGCTGTTTTTT. The variable domain in full, completed from reference TRBV5-5 and TRBJ2-2, reads DAGVTQSPTHLIKTRGQQVTLRCSPISGHKSVSWYQQVLGQGPQFIFQYYEKEERGRGNFPDRFSARQFPNYSSELNVNALLLGDSALYLCASEGSSAHTGELFFGEGSRLTVL.

At least ten counts were recorded for this clonotype. This rearrangement joins TRBV6-6 to TRBJ2-1; TRBD1 matches at 8 bases. In germline, CDR1 is MNHNY, CDR2 SVGAGI (reference sequence). V gave up 7 bases and J gave up 0 bases; unmatched junction bases: 5. The CDR3 loop spans 15 amino acids. The CDR3 coding sequence is TGTGCCAGCACCCAACAGGGGGGCTCCTACAATGAGCAGTTCTTC. Translated, it gives CASTQQGGSYNEQFF.

The chain combines TRBV6-6 with TRBJ1-6; 8 positions agree with TRBD1. The J segment lost 8 bases and the V segment lost 6 bases, leaving 9 bases of the junction unmatched. This CDR3 has 15 residues. Germline V gene lookup returns CDR1 MNHNY and CDR2 SVGAGI (reference sequence). In DNA form, the CDR3 reads TGTGCCAGCAGCCTATTGGACAGGGCGGATTCACCCCTCCACTTT. Translating gives CASSLLDRADSPLHF.

This clonotype was counted at least ten times. V usage is TRBV28 and J usage is TRBJ2-1; perhaps TRBD2 as D (5 bases). V was shortened by 10 bases and J by 3 bases, with 16 bases between the two germline ends. This CDR3 contains 14 residues. The V gene's germline CDR1 is MDHEN and CDR2 SYDVKM. This chain's CDR3 is CATILSSGYNEQFF. The DNA of the CDR3 is TGTGCCACCATCCTATCAAGCGGCTACAATGAGCAGTTCTTC.

A remark on this clonotype: A much bigger clone sits one base away, suggesting this may be a read error. The chain uses TRBV7-9 and TRBJ2-5; D call uncertain. This CDR3 is built from 13 residues. Germline CDR1 SEHNR, CDR2 FQNEAQ (reference sequence). For the CDR3, the DNA is TGTGCCAGCTCTCGTTCGCAGCAAGAGGCCCAGTACTTC. Protein: CASSRSQQEAQYF.

This clonotype was counted ten times or more. The chain links TRBV3-1 to TRBJ2-3; 8 bases fit TRBD2. With V trimmed by 1 base and J by 1 base, 4 bases remained unmatched. The CDR3 runs 16 residues. Germline values: CDR1 LGHDT, CDR2 YNNKEL (reference sequence). As DNA, the CDR3 is TGTGCCAGCAGCCAAGTTGAAGCGGGAGGCACAGATACGCAGTATTTT. Its protein is CASSQVEAGGTDTQYF.

This clonotype was seen many times. This rearrangement joins TRBV10-3 to TRBJ2-1; 10 bases map to TRBD2. CDR1 is ENHRY, CDR2 SYGVKD, per germline. J lost 10 bases, V lost 5 bases, and 2 bases had no gene match. The CDR3 length is 12 residues. The CDR3 DNA is TGTGCCATCAGTCAGCGGGAGGGAGAGCAGTTCTTC. It translates to CAISQREGEQFF.

This clonotype was found many times. This sequence joins TRBV3-1 and TRBJ2-7; D is ambiguous. The CDR3 totals 14 residues. CDR1 is LGHDT and CDR2 is YNNKEL in the germline V gene (reference sequence). Trimming stripped 1 base from V and 3 bases from J, with 10 bases between. In DNA, the CDR3 is TGTGCCAGCAGCCAAGGAAAGTCGTTCTACGAGCAGTACTTC. Translation gives CASSQGKSFYEQYF.

As regards this clonotype: This may stem from a read error, because a much larger clone lies one nucleotide away. The chain combines TRBV9 with TRBJ2-1; D possibly corresponds to TRBD1 (5 bases). Looked up from germline, CDR1 is SGDLS and CDR2 is YYNGEE. The CDR3 has 15 residues. The CDR3 protein is CASSPDSSSNNEQFF. DNA for the CDR3: TGTGCCAGCAGCCCAGACAGCAGCTCCAACAATGAGCAGTTCTTC.